The rows below give T cell receptor beta chains drawn from one sample of a study of shared clonotypes between healthy human individuals. Clones were sequenced by immunoSEQ multiplex PCR, and TCRdb holds only the in-frame ones, with some missing. Of under 700,000 clones in the sample, 85% to 95% were seen once. Sequencing input: naive CD8+ T cells sorted from blood. The receptors were gathered from a woman in her thirties in good health. Each CDR3 is given with its conserved first and last residue.

v_call cdr3_aa
TRBV28 CASGSYEQYF
TRBV7-7 CASSSPGGRRLFRNEKLFF
TRBV2 CASGDRGGGYTF
TRBV23-1 CASSQSTSGNSSFCLYEQYF
TRBV27 CASSSGQSSYEQYF
TRBV7-2 CASSPYGQGAKNIQYF
TRBV29-1 CSVEVAGESYEQYF
TRBV6-5 CATRSSYEQYF
TRBV7-9 CASGRGESNQPQHF
TRBV9 CASSESPVRRNSYEQYF
TRBV6-6 CASSYGGTDTQYF
TRBV27 CASSTFPDRVGNSPLHF
TRBV2 CASSEGIAGLLSIEQFF
TRBV2 CASTGLRTDTQYF
TRBV7-6 CASSLSPGEGNNEQFF
TRBV6-6 CASSYWTGGYEQYF
TRBV10-3 CAISEGSGTAYEQYF
TRBV13 CASSLEAGGDGYTF
TRBV19 CASSTQGPAYEQYF
TRBV7-9 CASSIGLGAQPQHF
TRBV9 CASRGNAGELFF
TRBV30 CACRDRGGLYTEAFF
TRBV19 CASSIDLESYSNQPQHF
TRBV21-1 CATRCAGGAGNQPQHF
TRBV28 CASSLSTYEQYF
TRBV4-1 CASATRLADDQETQYF
TRBV19 CASRGGGEPQHF
TRBV29-1 CSVEGSVEQFF
TRBV2 CASSKRTSGIYEQYF
TRBV7-9 CASSLDNGAGNEQFF
TRBV5-4 CASSLEVAADTQYF
TRBV19 CASSMGLGDYEQYF
TRBV21-1 CASSRFSSEDTEAFF
TRBV28 CASSKGQGDTDEQFF
TRBV19 CARVRGWGTEAFF
TRBV5-4 CASSSPEGIGYEQYF
TRBV27 CASGRSSYEQYF
TRBV7-6 CASSFTKDPRFF
TRBV5-6 CASSLQSTYEQYF
TRBV15 CATSRDKVSTDTQYF
TRBV27 CASSLSSGRFGEQYF
TRBV14 CASSQAGGYINEQFF
TRBV7-9 CASSSDRGEQYF
TRBV6-4 CASSEVGGEKLFF
TRBV9 CASSRSGTGVDEQYF
TRBV4-2 CASSQDRQGYYEQYF
TRBV9 CASSVEGLATDTQYF
TRBV7-9 CASSSGPDLRYF
TRBV10-2 CASSEVAGGWEQYF
TRBV10-3 CAISESTSASHEQFF
TRBV2 CAIRTGGSPYEQYF
TRBV2 CASMGGSGNTEAFF